Included here is one T cell receptor beta chain sequence, with context. This entry comes from a study of blood T cell repertoires in COVID-19. Turning to the study itself: Collection of acute and convalescent COVID-19 samples took place in the United States, Italy and Spain. T cells, B-cell-depleted T cells, or PBMCs provided the cDNA or gDNA that served as material.

After removal of 1 base from V and 2 bases from J, the junction contained 2 bases not matched to a gene. Germline V gene data show CDR1 as SGHAT and CDR2 as FQNNGV. This CDR3 has 15 residues. Enrollment of patients from Seattle took place during active infection, with longitudinal follow-up. Original processing notes: From reference gene primer amplification, estimates of nucleated cell counts were derived. The assay was immunoSEQ multiplex PCR, and TCRdb's table has in-frame clones only and misses some. V, J and clone size derive from that table, while D and trimming were established from the DNA sequence. The sample includes roughly 160,000 clones, 85% to 90% seen only once; the top ten take less than 3%.

This TCR derives from an elderly woman with COVID-19, enrolled during active disease. The sequenced sample was peripheral blood. The chain combines TRBV11-2 with TRBJ2-7; 10 bases are a match to TRBD2. The CDR3, as DNA: TGTGCCAGCAGCTTAGTAGCGGGAGGACCCTACGAGCAGTACTTC. This sequence encodes CASSLVAGGPYEQYF.